This T cell receptor beta chain was documented in a study of shared T cell receptors in the human thymus. Libraries were prepared by immunoSEQ multiplex PCR; TCRdb keeps only in-frame clonotypes and omits some of them. The table shows under 450,000 clones, with over 90% occurring only once. This CDR3 is 18 amino acids long. Germline CDR1 SNHLY, CDR2 FYNNEI. V shed 6 bases and J 0 bases; nucleotides not matched to a gene: 13. Sequenced material: thymocytes. The gene calls are TRBV2 and TRBJ2-4, with 8 nucleotides matching TRBD1. The clonotype comes from a human donor. CDR3 in DNA: TGTGCCAGCAGAAGACAGGGGCGAGGGGAACTAGCCAAAAACATTCAGTACTTC. Residues: CASRRQGRGELAKNIQYF.